This T cell receptor beta chain was documented in a study of blood T cell repertoires in COVID-19. Germline CDR1 LNHNV, CDR2 YYDKDF (reference sequence). Trimming at V came to 1 base and at J to 8 bases, leaving 7 bases not matched to a gene. CDR3 length: 15 amino acids. In the original workflow: Nucleated cell counts were estimated from reference gene primer amplification. Libraries were prepared by immunoSEQ multiplex PCR; TCRdb keeps only in-frame clonotypes and omits some of them. The V and J calls and the clone size are those of that table, but D and trimming were determined from the DNA. The data contain some 520,000 clones, nearly 90% of them singletons.

The chain uses TRBV15 and TRBJ1-5; TRBD1 aligns across 8 bases. This clonotype was sampled from a man aged 18 to 35 with COVID-19, enrolled during active disease. The sample taken for sequencing was peripheral blood. CDR3 sequence (DNA): TGTGCCACCAGCAGAGCCCCGGACAGGGATGAGCCCCAGCATTTT. Amino acid sequence: CATSRAPDRDEPQHF.